These 21 T cell receptor beta chains came from one sample sequenced in a study of response to subunit inactivated influenza vaccine. TCRdb itself ran the RT-PCR reads through MiXCR, one entry per CDR3 protein. Of some 640,000 distinct CDR3 sequences detected, more than 11% appear once; the ten largest clones hold around 7%. Sequenced material: PBMCs from blood, taken around 14 days before vaccination. These receptors were collected from a man over 45 who received an inactivated influenza vaccine.

This clonotype appeared a few times. The chain uses TRBV4-3 and TRBJ2-1; possibly TRBD2 for D (5 bases). The CDR3 sequence is 20 residues long. Germline V gene sequence: CDR1 LGHNA, CDR2 YSLEER. V lost 0 bases and J lost 0, with 21 bases in between. This CDR3 is CASSQDWGAVFESSYNEQFF. In nucleotides, the CDR3 is TGCGCCAGCAGCCAAGACTGGGGAGCGGTATTCGAGAGCTCCTACAATGAGCAGTTCTTC.

This clonotype was recorded many times. CDR3 DNA: TGTGCCAGCAGTTCGACCGGGACAGGGGGCCGCGAGCAGTACTTC. As protein: CASSSTGTGGREQYF. V gene TRBV28 combines with J gene TRBJ2-7; 12 bases are shared with TRBD1. The CDR3 loop spans 15 amino acids. The germline CDR1 and CDR2 sequences are MDHEN and SYDVKM. Losses at the gene ends were 4 bases for V and 6 bases for J; bases not matched to a gene: 7.

J is TRBJ2-1 and V is TRBV7-2; D may match TRBD1 or TRBD2 (5 bases each). The germline V gene has CDR1 SGHTA and CDR2 FQGNSA. The CDR3 spans 13 residues. The V end was cut by 5 bases, the J end by 4 bases, with 9 bases between. CDR3 protein: CASSNGGYNEQFF. In DNA, the CDR3 is TGTGCCAGCAGCAATGGGGGTTACAATGAGCAGTTCTTC.

This chain connects TRBV13 to TRBJ2-3; 10 bases are shared with TRBD2. V dropped 4 bases and J dropped 3; count of bases not matched to a gene: 7. Germline CDR1 PRHDT, CDR2 FYEKMQ (reference sequence). The CDR3 is 16 amino acids. The CDR3 loop is CASSSRVAGGTDTQYF. The CDR3 nucleotides are TGTGCCAGCAGCTCCCGAGTAGCGGGGGGAACAGATACGCAGTATTTT.

This clonotype showed up just a few times. One end of the junction does not line up with germline, which may come from a read error. Here the CDR3 reads CSAYDRDRAYNGQFF. The CDR3 nucleotides read TGCAGTGCATACGACCGGGACAGGGCTTACAATGGGCAGTTCTTC. This chain connects TRBV20-1 to TRBJ2-1, with TRBD1 matching over 9 bases. The CDR3 covers 15 residues. Germline values: CDR1 DFQATT, CDR2 SNEGSKA (reference sequence).

J is TRBJ2-2 and V is TRBV28, with unresolved D. The germline V gene encodes CDR1 MDHEN and CDR2 SYDVKM. The CDR3 sequence is 14 residues long. The V end was cut by 3 bases, the J end by 2 bases, with 7 bases between. The CDR3 sequence is CASSFRLNTGELFF. DNA for the CDR3: TGTGCCAGCAGTTTTCGGCTTAACACCGGGGAGCTGTTTTTT. Full variable domain (rest looked up from reference TRBV28 and TRBJ2-2): DVKVTQSSRYLVKRTGEKVFLECVQDMDHENMFWYRQDPGLGLRLIYFSYDVKMKEKGDIPEGYSVSREKKERFSLILESASTNQTSMYLCASSFRLNTGELFFGEGSRLTVL.

This chain joins TRBV7-2 and TRBJ2-7; D might be TRBD2 (5 bases). The germline V and J ends were trimmed by 3 bases and 3 bases, with 15 bases remaining between them. This CDR3 spans 15 amino acids. The germline V gene encodes CDR1 SGHTA and CDR2 FQGNSA. The CDR3 DNA sequence: TGTGCCAGCAGCTTCTTGGGGAGCCCAGACTACGAGCAGTACTTC. It translates to CASSFLGSPDYEQYF.

This clonotype was detected a few times. CDR3 loop: CASSQDPTPRREQYF. The CDR3 DNA follows: TGCGCCAGCAGCCAAGATCCAACACCTCGTCGGGAGCAGTACTTC. The chain is built from TRBV4-1 and TRBJ2-7, with D unclear. The CDR3 runs to 15 residues. The V end was cut by 0 bases, the J end by 7 bases, with 16 bases between. The V gene's germline CDR1 is MGHRA and CDR2 YSYEKL.

The chain links TRBV24-1 to TRBJ2-1; D is undetermined. With 2 bases removed from V and 6 bases from J, the gap between germline ends came to 10 bases. The CDR3 contains 14 residues. CDR1 KGHDR and CDR2 SFDVKD come from the germline V gene. Here the CDR3 reads CATSDSRLPNEQFF. CDR3 nucleotide sequence: TGTGCCACCAGTGATTCCCGTCTTCCCAATGAGCAGTTCTTC.

The V and J genes are TRBV28 and TRBJ2-3; TRBD2 aligns across 15 bases. The CDR3 contains 17 residues. CDR1 and CDR2 (germline): MDHEN, SYDVKM. The trim removed 5 bases at V and 3 bases at J, leaving 6 bases unmatched. CDR3 loop: CASSQGLAGGLTDTQYF. The CDR3 nucleotides read TGTGCCAGCAGTCAAGGACTAGCGGGAGGGTTGACAGATACGCAGTATTTT.

This clonotype was seen a handful of times. The chain links TRBV7-2 to TRBJ2-2; possibly TRBD2 for D (5 bases). Germline V gene lookup returns CDR1 SGHTA and CDR2 FQGNSA. V dropped 5 bases and J dropped 5 bases, with 15 bases sitting between them. This CDR3 comprises 15 residues. The CDR3 DNA reads TGTGCCAGCAGCCCGACGGCCGGGGTTACCGGGGAGCTGTTTTTT. Translated: CASSPTAGVTGELFF.

This chain connects TRBV4-1 to TRBJ1-2, with no clear D. The CDR3 is 13 residues long. Germline V gives CDR1 MGHRA, CDR2 YSYEKL. The ends were cut back, 5 bases at V and 5 bases at J, with 12 bases in the middle. The CDR3 nucleotides read TGCGCCAGCAGCTATGACGGCGTATATGGCTACACCTTC. Translation: CASSYDGVYGYTF.

This clonotype was detected a few times. The gene calls are TRBV4-1 and TRBJ1-1; the D gene is possibly TRBD1 (5 bases). Germline CDR1 is MGHRA and CDR2 is YSYEKL. V lost 4 bases and J lost 0, with 12 bases in between. The CDR3 runs 15 residues. CDR3 bases: TGCGCCAGCAGCCCCAGGGTTATCATGAACACTGAAGCTTTCTTT. Protein sequence: CASSPRVIMNTEAFF.

The V gene is TRBV5-5, the J gene TRBJ2-2; no definite D call. V was clipped by 0 bases and J by 4 bases, with 4 bases between them. This CDR3 comprises 13 residues. CDR1 is SGHKS and CDR2 is YYEKEE in the germline V gene (reference sequence). CDR3 nucleotide sequence: TGTGCCAGCAGCTTGGAACCCACCGGGGAGCTGTTTTTT. The encoded protein is CASSLEPTGELFF.

This clonotype was seen many times. V is TRBV7-2 and J is TRBJ2-5, with a weak D call TRBD2 (6 bases). CDR3 length: 14 amino acids. The germline V gene has CDR1 SGHTA and CDR2 FQGNSA. V lost 2 bases to trimming and J lost 2 bases, with 9 bases between them. The CDR3 spells CASSLSGHQETQYF. In DNA form, the CDR3 reads TGTGCCAGCAGCTTAAGCGGGCATCAAGAGACCCAGTACTTC.

This chain uses TRBV9 with TRBJ2-5; D remains ambiguous. The CDR3 contains 13 residues. V shed 2 bases and J shed 7 bases, with 12 bases lying between them. CDR1 and CDR2 (germline): SGDLS, YYNGEE. In DNA, the CDR3 is TGTGCCAGCAGCGTGACTGGGGAAGGGACCCAGTACTTC. This gives the protein CASSVTGEGTQYF.

This clonotype has ten or more counts. This chain links TRBV12-3 or TRBV12-4 with TRBJ2-5, with 8 positions matching TRBD1. The CDR3 is 14 residues long. Unmatched junction bases numbered 1, after V lost 1 base and J lost 3 bases. This CDR3 is CASSLEDREETQYF. CDR3 in DNA: TGTGCCAGCAGTTTAGAGGACAGGGAAGAGACCCAGTACTTC.

V gene TRBV28 combines with J gene TRBJ1-1; 7 nucleotides agree with TRBD1. Germline CDR1 and CDR2: MDHEN and SYDVKM. V dropped 3 bases and J dropped 0; count of bases not matched to a gene: 1. The CDR3 extends over 14 amino acids. The CDR3 reads CASSFDRVNTEAFF. CDR3 DNA: TGTGCCAGCAGTTTCGACAGGGTGAACACTGAAGCTTTCTTT.

This clonotype has a handful of counts. The V call is TRBV6-1, the J call TRBJ1-2; TRBD1 agrees at 9 bases. From germline, CDR1 is MNHNS and CDR2 SASEGT. The CDR3 spans 16 residues. With V trimmed by 5 bases and J by 2 bases, 9 bases remained unmatched. In DNA form, the CDR3 reads TGTGCCAGCAGTCCCCCCGGGACAGGGTTGAACTATGGCTACACCTTC. Translated: CASSPPGTGLNYGYTF.

As regards this clonotype: Relative to the germline gene, one junction end is altered; a read error may explain this. Here the CDR3 reads CASSPGQQYGQYF. The CDR3 coding sequence is TGTGCCAGCAGTCCGGGACAGCAATACGGGCAGTACTTC. V usage is TRBV12-3 or TRBV12-4 and J usage is TRBJ2-7; TRBD1 agrees at 7 bases. There are 13 residues in the CDR3.

This clonotype was counted between two and nine times. The chain combines TRBV6-2 or TRBV6-3 with TRBJ2-2; 12 positions agree with TRBD2. The CDR3 is made up of 18 amino acids. The germline gives CDR1 MNHEY, CDR2 SVGEGT. Germline trimming cut 6 bases from V and 4 bases from J; bases unmatched to any gene: 12. The CDR3, as DNA: TGTGCCAGCAGCTTCCTAGCGGGAGGGCCCCTTTTCACCGGGGAGCTGTTTTTT. Translating gives CASSFLAGGPLFTGELFF.